Listed here are 17 T cell receptor beta chains from one sample, sequenced in a study of post-analysis software for immune sequencing data (dated by TCRdb to about 2015). Library construction relied on PCR. The sequencer listed for this sample is Illumina HiSeq 2500. To reduce PCR and sequencing biases, unique molecular identifiers were incorporated into the TCR beta cDNA libraries. TCRdb's own reprocessing of the public reads used fastp at Q25 and MiXCR and kept productive beta chains. Each CDR3 protein appears once, grouped with its most common genes and DNA. Present in this sample are some 370,000 distinct CDR3 sequences, less than 40% of which were seen just once. The ten largest clonotypes hold around 15% of the sample. What the work shows at the level of the full study, not this receptor alone: Patients showed significantly higher frequencies than controls for five TRBV segments, among them TRBV5-6, TRBV5-1 and TRBV20-1.

These TCRs are of unknown antigen specificity. The source material was blood. The receptors stem from a girl aged 5 to 17 with multiple sclerosis.

The chain couples TRBV20-1 to TRBJ2-7, with 7 bases aligning to TRBD1. Germline lookup yields CDR1 DFQATT and CDR2 SNEGSKA (reference sequence). Trimming took 6 bases from V and 0 from J; bases not matched to a gene: 5. This CDR3 comprises 13 residues. The CDR3 nucleotides read TGCAGTGCGAGGGACAGAAACTCCTACGAGCAGTACTTC. Translating it yields CSARDRNSYEQYF.

V usage is TRBV30 and J usage is TRBJ1-2; D gene unclear. This CDR3 comprises 12 residues. Germline V gives CDR1 GTSNPN, CDR2 SVGIG (reference sequence). Trimming pared 1 base from V and 4 bases from J, leaving 7 bases between. The CDR3: CAWSAGSYGYTF. In DNA, the CDR3 is TGTGCCTGGAGTGCAGGCTCCTATGGCTACACCTTC.

This chain links TRBV15 with TRBJ2-1; D unresolved. The V end was cut by 4 bases, the J end by 5 bases, with 9 bases between. The CDR3 sequence is 13 residues long. Per the germline V gene, CDR1 is LNHNV and CDR2 is YYDKDF (reference sequence). The CDR3 sequence: CATSTYTHNEQFF. The CDR3 coding sequence is TGTGCCACCAGCACCTATACCCACAATGAGCAGTTCTTC.

This clonotype was found a few times. The chain has TRBV12-3 or TRBV12-4 and TRBJ2-3, with 14 bases fitting TRBD2. CDR3 length: 16 residues. Unmatched junction bases numbered 11, after V lost 5 bases and J lost 10 bases. Here the CDR3 reads CASSPPGLAGVNAQYF. CDR3 nucleotides: TGTGCCAGCAGTCCACCGGGACTAGCGGGGGTTAATGCGCAGTATTTT.

V and J are TRBV7-8 and TRBJ2-2; 9 bases fit TRBD2. Trimming at V came to 5 bases and at J to 2 bases, leaving 12 bases not matched to a gene. The germline V gene encodes CDR1 SGHVS and CDR2 FQNEAQ. The CDR3 has 18 residues. The CDR3 loop reads CASSPETSGLANTGELFF. The CDR3 DNA follows: TGTGCCAGCAGCCCCGAGACTAGCGGACTTGCCAACACCGGGGAGCTGTTTTTT.

CDR3 bases: TGTGCCATCAGTAAAACCTCCTATAATTCACCCCTCCACTTT. Translating gives CAISKTSYNSPLHF. The chain combines TRBV10-3 with TRBJ1-6; D call uncertain. The germline V and J ends were trimmed by 5 bases and 0 bases, with 5 bases remaining between them. There are 14 residues in the CDR3. From germline, CDR1 is ENHRY and CDR2 SYGVKD.

This clonotype was picked up a small number of times. The gene calls are TRBV12-3 or TRBV12-4 and TRBJ1-1; 7 positions match TRBD1. The CDR3 spans 14 residues. The ends lost 7 bases at V and 1 base at J; junction bases unmatched: 6. The CDR3 DNA follows: TGTGCCAGCACCTCGGGACAGCGGAACACTGAAGCTTTCTTT. Its protein is CASTSGQRNTEAFF.

The J gene is TRBJ2-4, the V gene TRBV6-6; TRBD1 agrees at 7 bases. Germline-derived CDR1 and CDR2 are MNHNY and SVGAGI (reference sequence). J was trimmed by 0 bases and V by 5 bases; bases with no gene match: 7. There are 16 residues in the CDR3. The CDR3 region has the DNA TGTGCCAGCAGTCCACAGGGGAGTCAAGCCAAAAACATTCAGTACTTC. It specifies CASSPQGSQAKNIQYF.

V is TRBV12-3 or TRBV12-4 and J is TRBJ1-3; D might be TRBD1 (6 bases). The ends were cut back, 6 bases at V and 3 bases at J, with 15 bases in the middle. This CDR3 comprises 15 residues. The CDR3 coding sequence is TGTGCCAGCAGCAACACAGGGTTCTTTGGAAACACCATATATTTT. Its protein is CASSNTGFFGNTIYF.

This clonotype was seen just once. The chain is built from TRBV7-2 and TRBJ2-2; D remains ambiguous. V was cut by 4 bases and J by 4 bases, with 10 bases left in between. CDR1 and CDR2 from the germline V gene are SGHTA and FQGNSA. This CDR3 has 14 residues. The chain's CDR3 is CASSSNWGTGELFF. CDR3 bases: TGTGCCAGCAGCTCTAACTGGGGCACCGGGGAGCTGTTTTTT.

The chain uses TRBV20-1 and TRBJ2-5; the D gene is possibly TRBD2 (6 bases). The CDR3 length is 14 residues. Germline V lookup: CDR1 DFQATT, CDR2 SNEGSKA (reference sequence). Trimming pared 3 bases from V and 4 bases from J, leaving 15 bases between. For the CDR3, the DNA is TGCAGTGCTAGGTCCCCCGGGACTCCAGAGACCCAGTACTTC. This encodes CSARSPGTPETQYF.

This clonotype was seen a handful of times. This chain joins TRBV7-2 and TRBJ2-3; TRBD2 agrees at 8 bases. CDR1 SGHTA and CDR2 FQGNSA come from the germline V gene. The CDR3 length is 15 residues. The V and J ends lost 5 bases and 10 bases, in that order; junction bases with no gene match: 14. CDR3 loop: CASSPLTVVAGSQYF. In DNA, the CDR3 is TGTGCCAGCAGCCCATTGACGGTGGTAGCGGGGTCGCAGTATTTT.

J is TRBJ1-2 and V is TRBV7-9, with 11 bases aligning to TRBD1. This CDR3 spans 16 amino acids. Germline CDR1 reads SEHNR; CDR2 reads FQNEAQ (reference sequence). With V trimmed by 5 bases and J by 3 bases, 8 bases remained unmatched. Here the CDR3 reads CASSPGQGAVDYGYTF. The CDR3 DNA reads as TGTGCCAGCAGCCCTGGACAGGGGGCAGTGGACTATGGCTACACCTTC.

The chain has TRBV9 and TRBJ1-2; tentatively, D is TRBD1 (5 bases). The ends were cut back, 6 bases at V and 3 bases at J, with 18 bases in the middle. Germline V lookup: CDR1 SGDLS, CDR2 YYNGEE. CDR3 length: 15 residues. The CDR3 protein is CASTPGRWRYYGYTF. CDR3 coding DNA: TGTGCCAGCACCCCGGGACGTTGGAGATACTATGGCTACACCTTC. Drawing the rest from reference TRBV9 and TRBJ1-2, the complete variable domain is DSGVTQTPKHLITATGQRVTLRCSPRSGDLSVYWYQQSLDQGLQFLIQYYNGEERAKGNILERFSAQQFPDLHSELNLSSLELGDSALYFCASTPGRWRYYGYTFGSGTRLTVV.

This clonotype has more than one count but fewer than ten. This chain connects TRBV5-1 to TRBJ1-2, with no clear D. V was clipped by 0 bases and J by 4 bases, with 13 bases between them. From germline, CDR1 is SGHRS and CDR2 YFSETQ. The CDR3 covers 15 residues. CDR3 sequence reads: CASSLDEGRGYGYTF. The CDR3 DNA follows: TGCGCCAGCAGCTTGGACGAGGGCAGAGGCTATGGCTACACCTTC.

This clonotype was picked up a small number of times. The chain employs TRBV15 and TRBJ2-1; 13 bases fit TRBD2. The germline gives CDR1 LNHNV, CDR2 YYDKDF (reference sequence). This CDR3 contains 17 residues. V shed 4 bases, J shed 2 bases, and the junction held 5 bases outside the gene matches. The CDR3 DNA follows: TGTGCCACCAGCACGGGACTAGCGGGGATCGCCTACAATGAGCAGTTCTTC. Translated, it gives CATSTGLAGIAYNEQFF.

This clonotype was counted between two and nine times. The chain is built from TRBV20-1 and TRBJ2-5; 7 positions match TRBD2. This CDR3 region has 15 residues. The junction had 8 bases not matched to a gene; V was cut back by 1 base and J by 3 bases. Germline assignment: CDR1 DFQATT and CDR2 SNEGSKA (reference sequence). Here the CDR3 DNA reads TGCAGTGCTAGAGTGCGCGGGGGATACGAAGAGACCCAGTACTTC. Amino acids: CSARVRGGYEETQYF.